The 20 T cell receptor beta chains reported below all come from one sample, sequenced in a study of T cell changes during pregnancy in multiple sclerosis. Sequenced by immunoSEQ multiplex PCR; TCRdb stores in-frame clones only, minus some. This table has some 19,000 clones, 88% appearing once. The sample here was CD8+ T cells from peripheral blood mononuclear cells, taken after pregnancy. These receptors originate from a female donor in good health, enrolled as a control in a pregnancy study.

This clone occurred once. This chain uses TRBV7-9 with TRBJ2-1; a possible D gene is TRBD1 (5 bases). Trimming stripped 3 bases from V and 7 bases from J, with 16 bases between. The CDR3 covers 15 residues. Germline CDR1 reads SEHNR; CDR2 reads FQNEAQ (reference sequence). The DNA for the CDR3 is TGTGCCAGCAGCTTCAGGGATTTAAGTACAAATGAGCAGTTCTTC. Protein: CASSFRDLSTNEQFF.

The chain joins TRBV7-9 to TRBJ2-1; TRBD2 aligns across 11 bases. The CDR3 is 17 amino acids. Germline CDR1 reads SEHNR; CDR2 reads FQNEAQ (reference sequence). V lost 3 bases and J lost 4; bases outside the gene matches: 8. As DNA, the CDR3 is TGTGCCAGCAGCTTCATTCGACTAGCGGGGAGTTACAATGAGCAGTTCTTC. Encoded protein: CASSFIRLAGSYNEQFF.

In the case of this clone: At one boundary the junction diverges from the germline segment, which might be a read error. This chain joins TRBV4-2 and TRBJ2-5; possibly TRBD2 for D (6 bases). CDR1 and CDR2 from the germline V gene are LGHNA and YNFKEQ. The CDR3 is made up of 14 amino acids. The chain's CDR3 is CASSQDLLAGERDF. Here the CDR3 DNA reads TGTGCCAGCAGCCAAGATCTACTAGCCGGGGAACGGGACTTC.

The chain employs TRBV10-3 and TRBJ2-5, with 12 bases lining up with TRBD2. CDR1 and CDR2 from the germline V gene are ENHRY and SYGVKD. V lost 2 bases and J lost 1; bases outside the gene matches: 11. This CDR3 comprises 19 residues. CDR3 amino acids: CAISEPRLAGGTGQETQYF. The CDR3 nucleotides are TGTGCCATCAGTGAGCCGAGGCTAGCGGGGGGGACAGGCCAAGAGACCCAGTACTTC.

The chain joins TRBV30 to TRBJ1-1; D is possibly TRBD1 (6 bases). The CDR3 is 14 residues long. Germline V gene lookup returns CDR1 GTSNPN and CDR2 SVGIG (reference sequence). V was pared by 3 bases and J by 1 base, with 12 bases between. This CDR3 reads CAWRAGGGNTEAFF. In nucleotides, the CDR3 is TGTGCCTGGAGAGCGGGAGGGGGGAACACTGAAGCTTTCTTT.

This clone was counted between two and nine times. This chain links TRBV4-2 with TRBJ2-5, with TRBD2 matching over 12 bases. Losses at the gene ends were 4 bases for V and 7 bases for J; bases not matched to a gene: 10. The CDR3 loop spans 16 amino acids. Germline V CDR1 and CDR2: LGHNA, YNFKEQ. The CDR3 reads CASSPSTSGGPGTQYF. DNA of the CDR3: TGTGCCAGCAGCCCATCGACTAGCGGGGGCCCAGGGACCCAGTACTTC.

The chain has TRBV5-6 and TRBJ1-1; the D gene is possibly TRBD1 (6 bases). Trimming cost V 4 bases and J 8 bases, with 9 bases left between them. This CDR3 region has 11 residues. Looked up from germline, CDR1 is SGHDT and CDR2 is YYEEEE. The CDR3 nucleotides read TGTGCCAGCAGCATCCAGGGGGAAGCTTTCTTT. This translates into CASSIQGEAFF. Complete variable domain (other parts from reference TRBV5-6 and TRBJ1-1): DAGVTQSPTHLIKTRGQQVTLRCSPKSGHDTVSWYQQALGQGPQFIFQYYEEEERQRGNFPDRFSGHQFPNYSSELNVNALLLGDSALYLCASSIQGEAFFGQGTRLTVV.

This chain links TRBV7-8 with TRBJ1-1, with TRBD1 matching over 7 bases. The CDR3 is made up of 16 amino acids. The ends lost 5 bases at V and 1 base at J; junction bases unmatched: 10. Germline V lookup: CDR1 SGHVS, CDR2 FQNEAQ. The CDR3 DNA is TGTGCCAGCAGCGCACGGGACAGTGAACAGAACACTGAAGCTTTCTTT. Protein sequence: CASSARDSEQNTEAFF.

This chain uses TRBV14 with TRBJ2-1; D possibly corresponds to TRBD2 (6 bases). Germline V gene data show CDR1 as SGHDN and CDR2 as FVKESK. The CDR3 length is 15 residues. V was pared by 4 bases and J by 7 bases, with 17 bases between. CDR3 sequence reads: CASSLRPGLQNEQFF. Written as DNA, the CDR3 is TGTGCCAGCAGCCTTCGACCGGGACTGCAGAATGAGCAGTTCTTC.

The chain recombines TRBV27 with TRBJ2-1; 16 bases fit TRBD2. V lost 5 bases to trimming and J lost 7 bases; unmatched junction nucleotides: 11. The CDR3 has 18 residues. The germline V gene has CDR1 MNHEY and CDR2 SMNVEV (reference sequence). CDR3 in DNA: TGTGCCAGCAGTCCGAAGCCGGGACTAGCGGGGGGGCTAAATGAGCAGTTCTTC. Its translation: CASSPKPGLAGGLNEQFF.

This clone was recorded a few times. V and J are TRBV19 and TRBJ2-7; 7 bases map to TRBD1. This CDR3 contains 16 residues. The V gene end was trimmed by 0 bases and the J gene end by 6 bases; junction bases not matched to a gene: 11. CDR1 is LNHDA, CDR2 SQIVND, per germline (reference sequence). The CDR3 DNA reads TGTGCCAGTAGTATAGACGGGACAGCCCCTAACCTCGAGCAGTACTTC. Its protein is CASSIDGTAPNLEQYF.

The rearrangement links TRBV7-9 to TRBJ2-1; 9 bases line up with TRBD2. Trimming at V came to 0 bases and at J to 8 bases, leaving 5 bases not matched to a gene. Germline CDR1 SEHNR, CDR2 FQNEAQ (reference sequence). This CDR3 comprises 15 residues. The CDR3 DNA follows: TGTGCCAGCAGCTTAGCCAGCGGGGGGATGGATGAGCAGTTCTTC. Its protein is CASSLASGGMDEQFF.

The rearrangement joins TRBV4-3 to TRBJ1-1, with D unresolved. Germline CDR1 and CDR2: LGHNA and YSLEER. V was pared by 0 bases and J by 2 bases, with 13 bases between. The CDR3 has 16 amino acids. CDR3 coding DNA: TGCGCCAGCAGCCAAGATAGAGGCAGCGGAAACACTGAAGCTTTCTTT. Protein sequence: CASSQDRGSGNTEAFF.

The chain combines TRBV5-1 with TRBJ2-1, with 8 bases fitting TRBD1. After removal of 4 bases from V and 1 base from J, the junction contained 10 bases not matched to a gene. There are 17 residues in the CDR3. Looked up from germline, CDR1 is SGHRS and CDR2 is YFSETQ. This CDR3 is CASSVAPTGESYNEQFF. The CDR3 DNA sequence: TGCGCCAGCAGCGTAGCCCCGACAGGGGAGTCCTACAATGAGCAGTTCTTC.

The chain joins TRBV14 to TRBJ1-6, with 8 bases matching TRBD1. The CDR3 sequence is 15 residues long. Per germline, CDR1 SGHDN and CDR2 FVKESK. J was trimmed by 8 bases and V by 1 base; bases with no gene match: 4. Here the CDR3 reads CASSQAQGAHSPLHF. CDR3 sequence (DNA): TGTGCCAGCAGCCAAGCTCAGGGGGCCCATTCACCCCTCCACTTT.

The rearrangement links TRBV27 to TRBJ2-1, with D unresolved. This CDR3 comprises 12 residues. CDR1 is MNHEY, CDR2 SMNVEV, per germline (reference sequence). V was trimmed by 5 bases and J by 6 bases, leaving 8 bases between them. The CDR3 sequence is CASSPTSNEQFF. The CDR3 DNA is TGTGCCAGCAGTCCCACGAGCAATGAGCAGTTCTTC.

The chain combines TRBV5-6 with TRBJ1-1, with 7 bases identical to TRBD1. The V and J ends lost 4 bases and 0 bases, in that order; junction bases with no gene match: 6. Germline V gene sequence: CDR1 SGHDT, CDR2 YYEEEE. The CDR3 is 15 residues long. The CDR3 is CASSQGDSMNTEAFF. CDR3 coding DNA: TGTGCCAGCAGCCAGGGGGACAGTATGAACACTGAAGCTTTCTTT.

The chain combines TRBV7-9 with TRBJ2-7; D might be TRBD1 (6 bases). Germline V gene data show CDR1 as SEHNR and CDR2 as FQNEAQ (reference sequence). Deletions cut 5 bases from V and 2 bases from J, with 13 bases between. The CDR3 totals 14 residues. The CDR3 sequence: CASSRQGRPYEQYF. The CDR3 bases are TGTGCCAGCAGCCGCCAGGGGCGCCCCTACGAGCAGTACTTC. Complete variable domain (other parts from reference TRBV7-9 and TRBJ2-7): DTGVSQNPRHKITKRGQNVTFRCDPISEHNRLYWYRQTLGQGPEFLTYFQNEAQLEKSRLLSDRFSAERPKGSFSTLEIQRTEQGDSAMYLCASSRQGRPYEQYFGPGTRLTVT.

The rearrangement uses TRBV6-5 and TRBJ1-2; the match to TRBD1 covers 7 bases. Germline CDR1 MNHEY, CDR2 SVGAGI. This CDR3 has 12 amino acids. V lost 6 bases, J lost 5 bases, and 3 bases stayed unmatched. The CDR3 nucleotides read TGTGCCAGCAGCCTGACAGGGTATGGCTACACCTTC. Its translation is CASSLTGYGYTF.

The V and J genes are TRBV25-1 and TRBJ1-4; no definite D call. The V end lost 2 bases, the J end lost 0 bases, and 10 bases lay between the germline ends. The CDR3 spans 16 residues. Germline CDR1 reads MGHDK; CDR2 reads SYGVNS. This CDR3 is CASSERQATTNEKLFF. The CDR3 coding sequence is TGTGCCAGCAGTGAAAGGCAAGCGACAACTAATGAAAAACTGTTTTTT.